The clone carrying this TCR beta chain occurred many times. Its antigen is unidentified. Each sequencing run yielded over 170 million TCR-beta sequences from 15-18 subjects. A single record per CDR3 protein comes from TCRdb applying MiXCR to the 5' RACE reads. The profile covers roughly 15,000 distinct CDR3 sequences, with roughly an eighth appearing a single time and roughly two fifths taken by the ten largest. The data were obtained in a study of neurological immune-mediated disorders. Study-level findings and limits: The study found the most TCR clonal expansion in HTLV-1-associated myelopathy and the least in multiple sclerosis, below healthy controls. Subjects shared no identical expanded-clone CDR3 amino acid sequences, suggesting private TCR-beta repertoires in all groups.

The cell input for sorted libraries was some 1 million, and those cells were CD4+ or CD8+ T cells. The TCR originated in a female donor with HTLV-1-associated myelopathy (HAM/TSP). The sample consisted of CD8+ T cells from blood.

The CDR3 here is CASSASGDYNEQFF. The CDR3 DNA reads TGTGCCAGCAGCGCTAGCGGGGACTACAATGAGCAGTTCTTC. The rearrangement joins TRBV6-4 to TRBJ2-1; 9 nucleotides align to TRBD2. The CDR3 extends over 14 amino acids. Losses at the gene ends were 6 bases for V and 3 bases for J; bases not matched to a gene: 3. Germline CDR1 is MRHNA and CDR2 is SNTAGT.